This T cell receptor (beta chain) was sequenced in a study of blood T cell repertoires in COVID-19. About the research overall: Material from acute and convalescent COVID-19 was sourced from the United States, Italy and Spain. Sources were T cells, B-cell-depleted T cells, or PBMCs; the material itself was cDNA or gDNA.

Original processing notes: Amplified reference gene primers provided the basis for estimating nucleated cell counts. Measured with immunoSEQ multiplex PCR; TCRdb has only the in-frame clones, and not every one. The V and J calls and clone size were taken over from that table, and D and trimming were inferred from the DNA. The table includes about 180,000 clones, approximately 86% detected once. Germline V gene sequence: CDR1 MNHEY, CDR2 SMNVEV (reference sequence). This CDR3 is 16 amino acids long. J was trimmed by 10 bases and V by 0 bases; bases with no gene match: 9. Sequencing input: peripheral blood. This clonotype originated in a woman younger than 45 with active or convalescent COVID-19. This chain connects TRBV27 to TRBJ1-6; 7 nucleotides align to TRBD1. CDR3 region: CASSLSGTVIHSPLHF. CDR3 bases: TGTGCCAGCAGTTTATCGGGGACAGTCATACACTCACCCCTCCACTTT.